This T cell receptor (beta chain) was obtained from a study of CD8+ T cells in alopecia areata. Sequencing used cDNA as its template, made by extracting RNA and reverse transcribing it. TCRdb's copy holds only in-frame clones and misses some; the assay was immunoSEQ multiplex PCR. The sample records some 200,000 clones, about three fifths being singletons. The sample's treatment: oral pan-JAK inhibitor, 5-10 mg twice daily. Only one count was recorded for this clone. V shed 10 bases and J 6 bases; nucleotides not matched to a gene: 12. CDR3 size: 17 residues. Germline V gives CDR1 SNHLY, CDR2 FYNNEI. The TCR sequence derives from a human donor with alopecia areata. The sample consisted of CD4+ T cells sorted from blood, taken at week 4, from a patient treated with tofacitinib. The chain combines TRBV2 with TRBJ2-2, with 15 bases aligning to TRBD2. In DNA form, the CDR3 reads TGTGCCATCCCGACTGGGACTAGCGGGGGGTTCGCCGGGGAGCTGTTTTTT. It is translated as CAIPTGTSGGFAGELFF. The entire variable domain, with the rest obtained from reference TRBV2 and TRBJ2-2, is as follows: EPEVTQTPSHQVTQMGQEVILRCVPISNHLYFYWYRQILGQKVEFLVSFYNNEISEKSEIFDDQFSVERPDGSNFTLKIRSTKLEDSAMYFCAIPTGTSGGFAGELFFGEGSRLTVL.